The sequence of this T cell receptor (beta chain) was determined in a study of shared clonotypes between healthy human individuals. TCRdb keeps only in-frame clones here, not all; method: immunoSEQ multiplex PCR. The sample has over 400,000 clones, 65% to 85% seen once. Germline-derived CDR1 and CDR2 are GTSNPN and SVGIG (reference sequence). There are 15 residues in the CDR3. The trim removed 3 bases at V and 3 bases at J, leaving 4 bases unmatched. The sample consisted of PBMCs. V is TRBV30 and J is TRBJ2-6; 8 bases fit TRBD1. This sequence originates from a woman in her 40s in good health. Some clones in this sample may be carry-over from other donors' samples. In nucleotides, the CDR3 is TGTGCCTGGAGAGCAGGGGGCGGTGGGGCCAACGTCCTGACTTTC. This codes for CAWRAGGGGANVLTF.